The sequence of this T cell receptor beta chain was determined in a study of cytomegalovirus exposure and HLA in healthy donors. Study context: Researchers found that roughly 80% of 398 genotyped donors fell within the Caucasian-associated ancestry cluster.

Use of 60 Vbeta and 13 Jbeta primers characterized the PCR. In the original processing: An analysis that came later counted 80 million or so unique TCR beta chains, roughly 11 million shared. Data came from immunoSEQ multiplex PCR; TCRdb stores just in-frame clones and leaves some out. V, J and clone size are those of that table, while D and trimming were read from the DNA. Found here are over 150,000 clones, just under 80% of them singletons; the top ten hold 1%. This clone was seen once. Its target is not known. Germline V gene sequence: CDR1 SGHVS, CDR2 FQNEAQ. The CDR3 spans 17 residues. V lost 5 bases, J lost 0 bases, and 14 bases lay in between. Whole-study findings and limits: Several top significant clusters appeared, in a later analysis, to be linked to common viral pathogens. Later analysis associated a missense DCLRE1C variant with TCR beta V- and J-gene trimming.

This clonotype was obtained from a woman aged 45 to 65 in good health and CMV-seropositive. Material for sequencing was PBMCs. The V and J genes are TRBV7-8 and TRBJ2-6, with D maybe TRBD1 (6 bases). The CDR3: CASSARTAHSGANVLTF. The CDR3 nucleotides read TGTGCCAGCAGCGCTCGGACAGCCCACTCTGGGGCCAACGTCCTGACTTTC.